This T cell receptor (beta chain) was obtained from a study of T cell changes during pregnancy in multiple sclerosis. Clones were sequenced by immunoSEQ multiplex PCR, and TCRdb holds only the in-frame ones, with some missing. The sample includes some 60,000 clones, roughly nine tenths seen only once; the top ten take roughly 0.7%. This TCR was sampled from a female donor with multiple sclerosis, enrolled in a pregnancy study. The sequencing used CD4+ T cells from peripheral blood mononuclear cells, collected in the first trimester of pregnancy.

The DNA of the CDR3 is TGTGCCAGCAGTATAATGACAGGGGCCACTGAAGCTTTCTTT. It yields the protein CASSIMTGATEAFF. The chain employs TRBV6-1 and TRBJ1-1; 8 bases line up with TRBD1. V was pared by 5 bases and J by 4 bases, with 6 bases of the junction left unmatched. Germline CDR1 reads MNHNS; CDR2 reads SASEGT. The CDR3 consists of 14 residues.